This T cell receptor (beta chain) was recovered during a study of blood T cell repertoires in COVID-19. Original analysis: For nucleated cells, counts were estimated from reference gene primer amplification. Sequencing used immunoSEQ multiplex PCR; TCRdb keeps in-frame clones, though not all of them. V, J and clone size were drawn from that table, and D and trimming were deduced from the DNA. The data contain around 100,000 clones, under 75% of them singletons. The clonotype was recovered from a man older than 75 with acute or convalescent COVID-19. The sample comprised peripheral blood.

The DNA for the CDR3 is TGTGCCAGCAGCTTAGCAGGGGGCTTCGAGCAGTACTTC. This codes for CASSLAGGFEQYF. J is TRBJ2-7 and V is TRBV5-4; 8 nucleotides line up with TRBD1. Germline CDR1 reads SGHNT; CDR2 reads YYREEE (reference sequence). V lost 2 bases and J lost 6; bases outside the gene matches: 4. This CDR3 is 13 amino acids long.